The 30 T cell receptor beta chains below were found in one sample sequenced in a study of blood T cell repertoires in COVID-19. Profiled with immunoSEQ multiplex PCR; TCRdb holds only in-frame clones, not every one. The sample includes some 160,000 clones, approximately 84% of them seen just once. The sequenced sample was peripheral blood. The source is a woman aged 80 or over with acute or convalescent COVID-19.

J is TRBJ2-1 and V is TRBV2, with 8 bases lining up with TRBD1. V lost 7 bases and J lost 4; bases outside the gene matches: 6. Germline V gene lookup returns CDR1 SNHLY and CDR2 FYNNEI. The CDR3 is made up of 14 amino acids. CDR3 amino acids: CASIRQGLYNEQFF. In DNA form, the CDR3 reads TGTGCCAGCATTAGACAGGGGTTATACAATGAGCAGTTCTTC.

This clone appeared a few times. Here the CDR3 DNA reads TGTGCCACCAGTGATCATGGGACAGGGGAAGAGACCCAGTACTTC. It encodes CATSDHGTGEETQYF. This chain uses TRBV24-1 with TRBJ2-5; 10 positions match TRBD1. With V trimmed by 3 bases and J by 3 bases, 3 bases remained unmatched. The CDR3 has 15 amino acids. CDR1 is KGHDR and CDR2 is SFDVKD in the germline V gene.

The chain has TRBV19 and TRBJ1-4, with TRBD1 as a possible D gene (6 bases). The length of the CDR3 is 16 residues. The ends were cut back, 6 bases at V and 0 bases at J, with 14 bases in the middle. In germline, CDR1 is LNHDA, CDR2 SQIVND (reference sequence). CDR3 region: CASRIAGDPTNEKLFF. CDR3 bases: TGTGCCAGTAGGATCGCAGGGGATCCAACTAATGAAAAACTGTTTTTT.

At least ten counts were recorded for this clone. The rearrangement links TRBV2 to TRBJ2-7; D gene uncertain. The V end was cut by 6 bases, the J end by 0 bases, with 9 bases between. The CDR3 loop spans 13 amino acids. CDR1 and CDR2 (germline): SNHLY, FYNNEI. The chain's CDR3 is CASSLGLSYEQYF. CDR3 in DNA: TGTGCCAGCAGCCTGGGCCTCTCCTACGAGCAGTACTTC.

In its sample, this clone was seen once. CDR3 nucleotide sequence: TGTGCCAGCAGGGTACGAGGAGGGCGCCCCGAAGAGACCCAGTACTTC. Its protein product is CASRVRGGRPEETQYF. This sequence joins TRBV2 and TRBJ2-5; possible D gene TRBD2, 6 bases. Trimming removed 6 bases from V and 3 bases from J, with 20 bases in between. The length of the CDR3 is 16 residues. Germline V gives CDR1 SNHLY, CDR2 FYNNEI.

The chain combines TRBV11-2 with TRBJ1-3; D is undetermined. The V gene's germline CDR1 is SGHAT and CDR2 FQNNGV. CDR3 length: 13 amino acids. V lost 1 base and J lost 9, with 10 bases in between. The CDR3 coding sequence is TGTGCCAGCAGCTTAGGACTCGGCGGCACCATATATTTT. As protein: CASSLGLGGTIYF.

This clone was found a few times. The sample holds other DNA sequences that translate to the same CDR3. The chain couples TRBV20-1 to TRBJ2-3; unclear D gene. The V gene lost 3 bases and the J gene lost 0 bases, with 10 bases spanning the gap. The CDR3 is 14 amino acids. The germline V gene encodes CDR1 DFQATT and CDR2 SNEGSKA (reference sequence). The CDR3 bases are TGCAGTGCTAGTGGGCAGACAAGCACAGATACGCAGTATTTT. Translation: CSASGQTSTDTQYF.

This clone was detected only once. The V and J genes are TRBV19 and TRBJ1-1; a weak D match, TRBD1 (6 bases). The CDR3 is made up of 13 amino acids. V lost 8 bases to trimming and J lost 0 bases, with 10 bases between them. Germline V gene lookup returns CDR1 LNHDA and CDR2 SQIVND (reference sequence). This CDR3 reads CASADRMNTEAFF. DNA for the CDR3: TGTGCCAGTGCCGACAGGATGAACACTGAAGCTTTCTTT.

V is TRBV7-9 and J is TRBJ1-1; a possible D gene is TRBD1 (6 bases). This CDR3 has 15 residues. Trimming removed 4 bases from V and 4 bases from J, with 16 bases in between. Germline V gives CDR1 SEHNR, CDR2 FQNEAQ (reference sequence). CDR3 bases: TGTGCCAGCAGCTCCTACAGGGCCGAGAGCACTGAAGCTTTCTTT. It encodes CASSSYRAESTEAFF.

This clone has more than one count but fewer than ten. The gene calls are TRBV19 and TRBJ1-5; D may be TRBD1 (5 bases). The V end was cut by 1 base, the J end by 7 bases, with 14 bases between. This CDR3 has 15 amino acids. The germline CDR1 and CDR2 sequences are LNHDA and SQIVND (reference sequence). DNA of the CDR3: TGTGCCAGTAGTATAGTTGGACACTTGGCACAGCCCCAGCATTTT. The encoded protein is CASSIVGHLAQPQHF.

About this clone itself: The germline gene is not matched at one end of the junction; a read error may be the cause. V and J are TRBV3-1 (or the pseudogene TRBV3-2) and TRBJ1-1, with TRBD1 as a possible D gene (6 bases). CDR3 length equals 11 residues. The germline CDR1 and CDR2 sequences are LGHDT and YNNKEL (reference sequence). CDR3 DNA sequence: TGTGCCAGCAGCCTTCAGGGGTTCGTACTCTTT. This sequence encodes CASSLQGFVLF.

The chain has TRBV7-9 and TRBJ1-1; possibly TRBD1 for D (6 bases). Germline lookup yields CDR1 SEHNR and CDR2 FQNEAQ (reference sequence). V was shortened by 0 bases and J by 0 bases, with 8 bases between the two germline ends. The CDR3 extends over 15 amino acids. CDR3 in amino acids: CASSLAGAMNTEAFF. CDR3 bases: TGTGCCAGCAGCTTAGCGGGGGCCATGAACACTGAAGCTTTCTTT.

The chain recombines TRBV12-3 or TRBV12-4 with TRBJ2-5; a weak D match, TRBD2 (6 bases). V was cut by 5 bases and J by 5 bases, with 12 bases left in between. This CDR3 is built from 13 residues. The CDR3 reads CASSPGGRETQYF. CDR3 sequence (DNA): TGTGCCAGCAGTCCAGGAGGGAGGGAGACCCAGTACTTC.

There are many counts of this clone. The chain links TRBV6-6 to TRBJ2-1, with TRBD1 matching 12 bases. With V trimmed by 6 bases and J by 5 bases, 5 bases remained unmatched. This CDR3 has 15 residues. The V gene's germline CDR1 is MNHNY and CDR2 SVGAGI (reference sequence). The chain's CDR3 is CASRSGTGGHNEQFF. The CDR3 coding sequence is TGTGCCAGCAGATCCGGGACAGGGGGCCACAATGAGCAGTTCTTC.

The chain carries TRBV28 and TRBJ1-3; the D is unclear. Trimming shortened V by 5 bases and J by 4 bases, and 9 bases separated the two germline ends. The length of the CDR3 is 13 residues. CDR1 is MDHEN and CDR2 is SYDVKM in the germline V gene. For the CDR3, the DNA is TGTGCCAGCAGTCTCCCCCCCGGAAACACCATATATTTT. The encoded protein is CASSLPPGNTIYF.

The chain links TRBV28 to TRBJ2-7; 10 nucleotides align to TRBD2. This CDR3 is 14 amino acids long. From germline, CDR1 is MDHEN and CDR2 SYDVKM. Trimming at V came to 6 bases and at J to 2 bases, leaving 4 bases not matched to a gene. The CDR3 loop is CASSLAGGAYEQYF. The CDR3 DNA reads as TGTGCCAGCAGCTTAGCGGGAGGCGCCTACGAGCAGTACTTC.

This chain joins TRBV6-5 and TRBJ1-5; 8 bases are shared with TRBD1. The junction had 6 bases not matched to a gene; V was cut back by 7 bases and J by 4 bases. The CDR3 extends over 14 amino acids. The germline CDR1 and CDR2 sequences are MNHEY and SVGAGI. CDR3 DNA: TGTGCCAGCATCCGGACAGGGAGAAATCAGCCCCAGCATTTT. This encodes CASIRTGRNQPQHF.

As DNA, the CDR3 is TGTGCCAGCACCCCCTGGCGGGGGCCGGCTTATGGCTACACCTTC. Translated, it gives CASTPWRGPAYGYTF. The chain couples TRBV7-9 to TRBJ1-2; the D gene is possibly TRBD1 (6 bases). V dropped 7 bases and J dropped 5 bases, with 20 bases sitting between them. This CDR3 is built from 15 residues. The V gene's germline CDR1 is SEHNR and CDR2 FQNEAQ (reference sequence).

The rearrangement links TRBV7-3 to TRBJ2-3; 7 bases match TRBD2. Germline V lookup: CDR1 SGHTA, CDR2 FQGTGA. After removal of 5 bases from V and 0 bases from J, the junction contained 8 bases not matched to a gene. The CDR3 contains 16 residues. As DNA, the CDR3 is TGTGCCAGCAGCCCTAGCGGATTGACTAGCACAGATACGCAGTATTTT. Its translation is CASSPSGLTSTDTQYF.

This clone was seen once. The CDR3 spells CSVAAGSNYGYTF. CDR3 bases: TGCAGCGTTGCGGCAGGCTCTAACTATGGCTACACCTTC. The V call is TRBV29-1, the J call TRBJ1-2; unclear D gene. This CDR3 is 13 amino acids long. The V end was cut by 4 bases, the J end by 0 bases, with 9 bases between. Germline V gene data show CDR1 as SQVTM and CDR2 as ANQGSEA.

The V call is TRBV18, the J call TRBJ1-3; D possibly corresponds to TRBD1 (5 bases). The CDR3 sequence is 17 residues long. Trimming took 1 base from V and 0 from J, leaving 13 bases between them. Germline CDR1 and CDR2: KGHSH and LQKENI. CDR3 amino acids: CASSPLRGDRSGNTIYF. In DNA, the CDR3 is TGTGCCAGCTCACCACTCCGGGGGGACCGCTCTGGAAACACCATATATTTT.

The J gene is TRBJ2-1, the V gene TRBV28, with 11 nucleotides matching TRBD1. The length of the CDR3 is 16 residues. The trim removed 11 bases at V and 7 bases at J, leaving 16 bases unmatched. The germline V gene has CDR1 MDHEN and CDR2 SYDVKM. The CDR3 DNA is TGTGCCTCACCAGGCCGAGGGACAGGGGGTAGAAATGAGCAGTTCTTC. This translates into CASPGRGTGGRNEQFF.

This clone was seen a single time. This chain links TRBV18 with TRBJ2-2, with TRBD2 matching over 8 bases. CDR1 KGHSH and CDR2 LQKENI come from the germline V gene. V trimming: 3 bases; J trimming: 4 bases; junction bases outside the gene matches: 16. There are 19 residues in the CDR3. The CDR3 bases are TGTGCCAGCTCACCTCCACGGCCTTTTAGGCGGGAGGTCACCGGGGAGCTGTTTTTT. Encoded protein: CASSPPRPFRREVTGELFF.

This clone was counted only a few times. The chain employs TRBV7-2 and TRBJ1-1, with a tentative D call TRBD1 (5 bases). Trimming left V 5 bases short and J 1 base short, with 14 bases between. CDR1 is SGHTA and CDR2 is FQGNSA in the germline V gene. The CDR3 consists of 15 residues. The CDR3 region is CASSPVGRGNTEAFF. The CDR3 DNA reads as TGTGCCAGCAGCCCCGTGGGGCGAGGGAACACTGAAGCTTTCTTT.

The V and J genes are TRBV9 and TRBJ2-2; 7 nucleotides agree with TRBD2. The CDR3 spans 16 residues. V shed 4 bases, J shed 1 base, and the junction held 7 bases outside the gene matches. Germline V lookup: CDR1 SGDLS, CDR2 YYNGEE. The CDR3 nucleotides are TGTGCCAGCAGCCCCCGACTAGCCATGAACACCGGGGAGCTGTTTTTT. It encodes CASSPRLAMNTGELFF.

CDR3 loop: CASQQGTGEPQHF. The CDR3 DNA follows: TGTGCCAGCCAACAGGGGACCGGGGAGCCCCAGCATTTT. The V call is TRBV18, the J call TRBJ1-5; 7 bases fit TRBD1. In germline, CDR1 is KGHSH, CDR2 LQKENI. CDR3 length: 13 residues. Trimming at V came to 8 bases and at J to 8 bases, leaving 9 bases not matched to a gene.

V is TRBV19 and J is TRBJ1-2; D remains ambiguous. There are 16 residues in the CDR3. Trimming left V 3 bases short and J 0 bases short, with 14 bases between. The germline gives CDR1 LNHDA, CDR2 SQIVND (reference sequence). As DNA, the CDR3 is TGTGCCAGTAGTATGGGCCCGGGAACAGCTAACTATGGCTACACCTTC. Encoded protein: CASSMGPGTANYGYTF.

There are a few counts of this clone. The J gene is TRBJ2-5, the V gene TRBV24-1, with TRBD2 matching 7 bases. Germline V lookup: CDR1 KGHDR, CDR2 SFDVKD. CDR3 length: 17 residues. V shed 8 bases and J 2 bases; nucleotides not matched to a gene: 16. In DNA form, the CDR3 reads TGTGCCACCACTCCTCTCGGGGGGTGCTTCGGGCAAGAGACCCAGTACTTC. This gives the protein CATTPLGGCFGQETQYF.

This clone was seen only a few times. The chain recombines TRBV27 with TRBJ2-7, with D unclear. Germline lookup yields CDR1 MNHEY and CDR2 SMNVEV (reference sequence). Trimming removed 2 bases from V and 2 bases from J, with 13 bases in between. The CDR3 consists of 15 residues. CDR3: CASSLNINQAYEQYF. CDR3 DNA sequence: TGTGCCAGCAGTTTAAATATTAATCAGGCCTACGAGCAGTACTTC.

This chain connects TRBV6-5 to TRBJ1-5; no firm D call. Trimming pared 6 bases from V and 3 bases from J, leaving 15 bases between. This CDR3 comprises 15 residues. Looked up from germline, CDR1 is MNHEY and CDR2 is SVGAGI. CDR3 sequence (DNA): TGTGCCAGCAGCTTTTTTGACGGACTCAATCAGCCCCAGCATTTT. This translates into CASSFFDGLNQPQHF.